The rows below give T cell receptor beta chains drawn from one sample of a study of breast tumors, draining lymph nodes, adjacent tissues. TCRdb reprocessed the multiplex PCR reads with MiXCR, giving one entry per CDR3 protein. The sample carries 130,000 or so distinct CDR3 sequences, around 20% recorded once. Source material: axillary lymph node tissue. Every receptor here comes from a female donor with breast cancer. Some clones in this sample may be carry-over from other donors' samples. Each CDR3 is given without its conserved first and last residue.

>14|TRBV3-1
ASSQERARGSYGYT
>11|TRBV11-2
ASSLVWADTQY
>15|TRBV5-1
ASSWAVGEVSYNEQF
>12|TRBV4-1
ASSQEGGANVLT
>12|TRBV7-2
ASSSGAGTGELF
>13|TRBV19
ASSIAQDRVHEQY
>12|TRBV6-6
ASSSRTFLDEQF
>14|TRBV15
ATSRDPAGRGETQY
>12|TRBV12-3/TRBV12-4
ASSFLGSGNTIY
>10|TRBV6-5
ASSPTNIEQF
>16|TRBV3-2
ASSQGYLQGLEGETQY
>10|TRBV11-2
ASSPAAGELF
>12|TRBV20-1
SASHSRSRETQY
>15|TRBV18
ASSSPIRTVSGNTIY
>14|TRBV12-3/TRBV12-4
ASSPSLGTGGPGLH
>13|TRBV19
ASSLLGQGGYEQY
>10|TRBV18
ASSPEGETQY
>16|TRBV20-1
SASTAQGVEGFSYEQY
>14|TRBV20-1
SARASGRARGYEQY
>16|TRBV6-1
ASSEGVLAGVSTGELF
>14|TRBV20-1
SARPQGGPMNTEAF
>12|TRBV24-1
ATSRTSGTDTQY
>14|TRBV6-5
ASSPGLAGGVSTQY
>12|TRBV15
ATSRTTNTGELF
>13|TRBV5-4
ASSLDGGAQETQY
>14|TRBV5-1
ASSLTPLGSGNTIY
>11|TRBV20-1
SARWAESYEQY